The text below deals with one TCR beta chain. Its antigen is currently unknown. The data were taken from a study of CD4 T cells in relation to SARS-CoV-2 and coronaviruses. Study-wide context: After nine to eleven days of antigen culture, PBMC TCR beta CDR3s were sequenced.

TCRdb's copy holds only in-frame clones and misses some; the assay was immunoSEQ multiplex PCR. The sample records roughly 45,000 clones, over 70% being singletons. V lost 4 bases and J lost 4, with 11 bases in between. Looked up from germline, CDR1 is LNHDA and CDR2 is SQIVND (reference sequence). CDR3 length: 13 residues. J is TRBJ2-7 and V is TRBV19; D possibly corresponds to TRBD1 (6 bases). The source material was naive CD4+ T cells from PBMCs, cultured in vitro. Subset: naive CD4+ T cells isolated by negative enrichment. This clonotype originated in an adult with COVID-19. CDR3 sequence reads: CASSTGTSYEQYF. The CDR3 DNA is TGTGCCAGTAGTACCGGGACATCTTACGAGCAGTACTTC. Drawing the rest from reference TRBV19 and TRBJ2-7, the complete variable domain is DGGITQSPKYLFRKEGQNVTLSCEQNLNHDAMYWYRQDPGQGLRLIYYSQIVNDFQKGDIAEGYSVSREKKESFPLTVTSAQKNPTAFYLCASSTGTSYEQYFGPGTRLTVT.